This entry lists 27 T cell receptor beta chains sequenced from one sample in a study of cytomegalovirus exposure and HLA in healthy donors. It was with 60 Vbeta and 13 Jbeta primers that the PCR ran. Assay used: immunoSEQ multiplex PCR; TCRdb lists only in-frame clones, some missing. The sample lists around 110,000 clones; roughly 74% were seen once. Sequencing was carried out using PBMCs. Every receptor here comes from a woman aged 25 to 45 in good health and CMV-seronegative.

CDR3 nucleotides: TGTGCCAGCAGTTACTCCGGCCCAGGGGGCCGGGATGGCTACACCTTC. Translated: CASSYSGPGGRDGYTF. J is TRBJ1-2 and V is TRBV6-5; 8 bases line up with TRBD1. Germline CDR1 and CDR2: MNHEY and SVGAGI. This CDR3 region has 16 residues. Trimming took 0 bases from V and 6 from J; bases not matched to a gene: 9.

This clone showed up just once. The chain uses TRBV7-3 and TRBJ1-1; TRBD1 agrees at 8 bases. Germline loops: CDR1 SGHTA, CDR2 FQGTGA. The CDR3 sequence is 13 residues long. Trimming at V came to 8 bases and at J to 1 base, leaving 3 bases not matched to a gene. The CDR3 coding sequence is TGTGCCAGCGGGGGACAGGCGAACACTGAAGCTTTCTTT. Residues: CASGGQANTEAFF.

In DNA form, the CDR3 reads TGCGCCAGCAGCTTGATCGCGGGGAGGGGAGGCAAGACCCAGTACTTC. Translation: CASSLIAGRGGKTQYF. The chain couples TRBV5-1 to TRBJ2-5, with 7 bases identical to TRBD2. The germline V gene has CDR1 SGHRS and CDR2 YFSETQ. After removal of 1 base from V and 6 bases from J, the junction contained 12 bases not matched to a gene. The CDR3 runs 16 residues.

This chain links TRBV6-5 with TRBJ1-1; weak D call: TRBD1 (5 bases). The CDR3 spans 14 residues. V was shortened by 2 bases and J by 3 bases, with 10 bases between the two germline ends. Germline V CDR1 and CDR2: MNHEY, SVGAGI. The CDR3 coding sequence is TGTGCCAGCAGTTACGGGGCAGCCGACACTGAAGCTTTCTTT. It encodes CASSYGAADTEAFF.

The chain is built from TRBV7-2 and TRBJ1-1; D is perhaps TRBD1 (6 bases). V was shortened by 5 bases and J by 0 bases, with 13 bases between the two germline ends. This CDR3 contains 15 residues. Germline V gives CDR1 SGHTA, CDR2 FQGNSA. The CDR3 sequence: CASSQNRALNTEAFF. CDR3 DNA: TGTGCCAGCAGCCAGAACAGGGCCCTGAACACTGAAGCTTTCTTT.

This chain joins TRBV7-8 and TRBJ2-2; D remains unclear. Germline CDR1 is SGHVS and CDR2 is FQNEAQ. Trimming took 5 bases from V and 6 from J, leaving 7 bases between them. The CDR3 sequence is 12 residues long. The CDR3 bases are TGTGCCAGCAGCCTAATGCCCGGGGAGCTGTTTTTT. Translated, it gives CASSLMPGELFF.

This chain uses TRBV5-1 with TRBJ1-2, with 8 bases that match TRBD1. V lost 5 bases and J lost 3; bases outside the gene matches: 6. The CDR3 loop spans 14 amino acids. In germline, CDR1 is SGHRS, CDR2 YFSETQ. CDR3: CASRDSTGDYGYTF. The CDR3 nucleotides are TGCGCCAGCAGGGACTCGACAGGGGACTATGGCTACACCTTC.

This rearrangement joins TRBV7-9 to TRBJ1-2; no reliable D call. The V gene's germline CDR1 is SEHNR and CDR2 FQNEAQ (reference sequence). This CDR3 has 12 amino acids. The V end lost 5 bases, the J end lost 6 bases, and 10 bases lay between the germline ends. The CDR3 coding sequence is TGTGCCAGCAGCCCCCACAGTGATGGCTACACCTTC. Protein sequence: CASSPHSDGYTF.

This rearrangement joins TRBV18 to TRBJ1-3; D unresolved. Trimming shortened V by 5 bases and J by 0 bases, and 11 bases separated the two germline ends. The CDR3 contains 15 residues. Germline V CDR1 and CDR2: KGHSH, LQKENI. DNA for the CDR3: TGTGCCAGCTCAACTCGGGGAGACTCTGGAAACACCATATATTTT. Translating gives CASSTRGDSGNTIYF.

The V gene is TRBV7-8, the J gene TRBJ1-2, with TRBD1 matching 9 bases. CDR1 is SGHVS and CDR2 is FQNEAQ in the germline V gene. V shed 4 bases, J shed 2 bases, and the junction held 5 bases outside the gene matches. The CDR3 runs 15 residues. Here the CDR3 reads CASSSRTGANYGYTF. The DNA of the CDR3 is TGTGCCAGCAGCTCCCGGACAGGGGCGAACTATGGCTACACCTTC.

This clone was counted a few times. The genes are TRBV5-4 and TRBJ2-1, with a weak D call TRBD2 (5 bases). V was pared by 4 bases and J by 0 bases, with 11 bases between. Per the germline V gene, CDR1 is SGHNT and CDR2 is YYREEE (reference sequence). There are 15 residues in the CDR3. The CDR3: CASSHGGSSYNEQFF. The DNA of the CDR3 is TGTGCCAGCAGCCACGGTGGGAGCTCCTACAATGAGCAGTTCTTC.

The chain joins TRBV12-5 to TRBJ1-1; possible D gene TRBD1, 5 bases. Germline CDR1 is LGHNT and CDR2 is FRNRAP. V was clipped by 1 base and J by 1 base, with 10 bases between them. This CDR3 has 15 residues. The CDR3 sequence is CASGLAQGWNTEAFF. As DNA, the CDR3 is TGTGCTAGTGGTTTGGCGCAGGGTTGGAACACTGAAGCTTTCTTT.

The chain is built from TRBV28 and TRBJ2-1; 8 bases align to TRBD2. Germline loops: CDR1 MDHEN, CDR2 SYDVKM. The CDR3 consists of 12 residues. CDR3 sequence: CATGGPGNEQFF. The CDR3 nucleotides read TGTGCGACGGGAGGGCCGGGGAATGAGCAGTTCTTC. Full variable domain (outside the CDR3, taken from reference TRBV28 and TRBJ2-1): DVKVTQSSRYLVKRTGEKVFLECVQDMDHENMFWYRQDPGLGLRLIYFSYDVKMKEKGDIPEGYSVSREKKERFSLILESASTNQTSMYLCATGGPGNEQFFGPGTRLTVL.

J is TRBJ2-5 and V is TRBV2; weak D call: TRBD2 (7 bases). The V gene's germline CDR1 is SNHLY and CDR2 FYNNEI. CDR3 length: 15 amino acids. V was trimmed by 4 bases and J by 1 base, leaving 13 bases between them. CDR3 sequence reads: CASSVSAGAQETQYF. In DNA, the CDR3 is TGTGCCAGCAGTGTTTCGGCGGGGGCCCAAGAGACCCAGTACTTC.

A remark on this clone: The same CDR3 also results from other DNA sequences found in this sample. This chain uses TRBV5-6 with TRBJ2-7; possible D gene TRBD2, 6 bases. CDR1 and CDR2 (germline): SGHDT, YYEEEE. The CDR3 sequence is 14 residues long. V lost 0 bases and J 2 bases, leaving 9 bases between the germline ends. The CDR3 reads CASSLGDSTYEQYF. The CDR3 DNA sequence: TGTGCCAGCAGCTTGGGGGACTCGACCTACGAGCAGTACTTC.

The chain recombines TRBV30 with TRBJ1-1; D ambiguous. Germline CDR1 reads GTSNPN; CDR2 reads SVGIG (reference sequence). This CDR3 contains 12 residues. The V end was cut by 4 bases, the J end by 0 bases, with 6 bases between. The CDR3 loop is CAWKWLNTEAFF. The CDR3 DNA sequence: TGTGCCTGGAAATGGCTGAACACTGAAGCTTTCTTT. The full variable domain, rest sourced from reference TRBV30 and TRBJ1-1, is SQTIHQWPATLVQPVGSPLSLECTVEGTSNPNLYWYRQAAGRGLQLLFYSVGIGQISSEVPQNLSASRPQDRQFILSSKKLLLSDSGFYLCAWKWLNTEAFFGQGTRLTVV.

This clone was counted between two and nine times. The rearrangement links TRBV7-2 to TRBJ2-3, with a weak D call TRBD2 (5 bases). This CDR3 is 15 amino acids long. Per the germline V gene, CDR1 is SGHTA and CDR2 is FQGNSA. Deletions cut 5 bases from V and 0 bases from J, with 12 bases between. CDR3 loop: CASSPTTPSTDTQYF. In DNA form, the CDR3 reads TGTGCCAGCAGCCCGACTACACCTAGCACAGATACGCAGTATTTT.

The rearrangement uses TRBV7-8 and TRBJ2-5; 15 nucleotides align to TRBD2. Germline values: CDR1 SGHVS, CDR2 FQNEAQ. The CDR3 extends over 18 amino acids. V was pared by 2 bases and J by 0 bases, with 4 bases of the junction left unmatched. CDR3 in DNA: TGTGCCAGCAGCTTATTGGGGACTAGCGGGGGGAACCAAGAGACCCAGTACTTC. It codes for CASSLLGTSGGNQETQYF. The full variable domain, its missing parts supplied by reference TRBV7-8 and TRBJ2-5, is GAGVSQSPRYKVAKRGQDVALRCDPISGHVSLFWYQQALGQGPEFLTYFQNEAQLDKSGLPSDRFFAERPEGSVSTLKIQRTQQEDSAVYLCASSLLGTSGGNQETQYFGPGTRLLVL.

This clone was observed a few times. The rearrangement links TRBV6-5 to TRBJ1-6, with D unclear. Trimming removed 0 bases at V and 7 bases at J, with 7 bases between. Germline V gene lookup returns CDR1 MNHEY and CDR2 SVGAGI. The CDR3 has 14 residues. CDR3 protein: CASSYSWQNSPLHF. CDR3 DNA: TGTGCCAGCAGTTACTCGTGGCAGAATTCACCCCTCCACTTT.

This chain uses TRBV7-9 with TRBJ1-1; D unclear. Trimming shortened V by 8 bases and J by 2 bases, and 21 bases separated the two germline ends. Germline values: CDR1 SEHNR, CDR2 FQNEAQ (reference sequence). There are 16 residues in the CDR3. CDR3 sequence (DNA): TGTGCCAGCTCGACGGGGTTGGTGTTTTCCAACACTGAAGCTTTCTTT. This encodes CASSTGLVFSNTEAFF.

This clone was observed a handful of times. The CDR3 loop reads CASSFIGSGAIAKNIQYF. CDR3 bases: TGTGCCAGCAGCTTTATCGGATCCGGAGCCATAGCCAAAAACATTCAGTACTTC. This chain links TRBV7-2 with TRBJ2-4; D not certain. CDR3 length equals 18 residues. V was trimmed by 3 bases and J by 0 bases, leaving 18 bases between them. CDR1 is SGHTA, CDR2 FQGNSA, per germline.

This chain links TRBV14 with TRBJ1-2; 7 positions match TRBD1. Germline CDR1 and CDR2: SGHDN and FVKESK. V lost 4 bases and J lost 8; bases outside the gene matches: 10. CDR3 length: 14 amino acids. The CDR3 coding sequence is TGTGCCAGCAGCCCCACCGGGACAGAATTCGGCTACACCTTC. Translated: CASSPTGTEFGYTF.

The chain employs TRBV5-1 and TRBJ2-6, with D possibly TRBD2 on 5 matching bases. Per the germline V gene, CDR1 is SGHRS and CDR2 is YFSETQ. Trimming cost V 2 bases and J 4 bases, with 13 bases left between them. The CDR3 is 16 residues long. The CDR3 DNA reads TGCGCCAGCAGCTTAAACGGGGTCTCCGGGGCCAACGTCCTGACTTTC. This translates into CASSLNGVSGANVLTF.

This clone was observed once. CDR3 amino acids: CASIPGVLNTEAFF. The CDR3 region has the DNA TGTGCCAGCATCCCAGGGGTATTGAACACTGAAGCTTTCTTT. The chain has TRBV7-2 and TRBJ1-1, with D maybe TRBD1 (6 bases). Per the germline V gene, CDR1 is SGHTA and CDR2 is FQGNSA. This CDR3 spans 14 amino acids. The ends were cut back, 7 bases at V and 0 bases at J, with 12 bases in the middle.

The chain carries TRBV6-5 and TRBJ2-1, with 8 bases that match TRBD1. Unmatched junction bases numbered 9, after V lost 3 bases and J lost 8 bases. Germline V gene data show CDR1 as MNHEY and CDR2 as SVGAGI. The CDR3 loop spans 15 amino acids. Here the CDR3 reads CASSYLQGAGDEQFF. The CDR3, as DNA: TGTGCCAGCAGTTATTTGCAGGGGGCTGGCGATGAGCAGTTCTTC.

V gene TRBV30 combines with J gene TRBJ2-1; D gene ambiguous. The V end lost 4 bases, the J end lost 0 bases, and 10 bases lay between the germline ends. Germline CDR1 reads GTSNPN; CDR2 reads SVGIG (reference sequence). The CDR3 covers 14 residues. The CDR3 loop reads CAWKTTSSYNEQFF. As DNA, the CDR3 is TGTGCCTGGAAGACAACAAGCTCCTACAATGAGCAGTTCTTC.

J is TRBJ2-1 and V is TRBV5-4, with 8 bases fitting TRBD2. V was pared by 3 bases and J by 5 bases, with 4 bases of the junction left unmatched. CDR1 SGHNT and CDR2 YYREEE come from the germline V gene (reference sequence). CDR3 length: 14 residues. CDR3 coding DNA: TGTGCCAGCAGCTCCCCGGGAGGGGACAATGAGCAGTTCTTC. It specifies CASSSPGGDNEQFF.